These 5 T cell receptor beta chains were sequenced from one sample in a study of shared clonotypes between healthy human individuals. Repertoires were generated with immunoSEQ multiplex PCR, while TCRdb's copy carries only in-frame clones and drops some. In the table there are 490,000 or so clones, about 79% of which are singletons. The specimen sequenced was PBMCs. Receptors were obtained from a woman aged 40 to 50 in good health. Some clones in this sample may be carry-over from other donors' samples.

This chain uses TRBV19 with TRBJ1-1; possible D gene TRBD1, 5 bases. The CDR3 is 11 residues long. Germline V lookup: CDR1 LNHDA, CDR2 SQIVND (reference sequence). Deletions cut 7 bases from V and 7 bases from J, with 10 bases between. CDR3 residues: CASNSGFEAFF. CDR3 nucleotide sequence: TGTGCCAGTAACTCAGGGTTTGAAGCTTTCTTT.

This chain uses TRBV28 with TRBJ1-2, with unresolved D. The CDR3 contains 13 residues. Trimming took 5 bases from V and 7 from J, leaving 14 bases between them. Per germline, CDR1 MDHEN and CDR2 SYDVKM. The CDR3, as DNA: TGTGCCAGCAGTCCTCCTGGAGTGGTTGGCTACACCTTC. This encodes CASSPPGVVGYTF.

The rearrangement uses TRBV18 and TRBJ1-1, with D hard to call. CDR1 is KGHSH and CDR2 is LQKENI in the germline V gene. This CDR3 region has 15 residues. V gave up 0 bases and J gave up 3 bases, with 11 bases separating them. CDR3: CASSPPSRVDTEAFF. Written as DNA, the CDR3 is TGTGCCAGCTCACCACCAAGTCGGGTCGACACTGAAGCTTTCTTT.

A remark on this clone: A much bigger clone sits one base away, suggesting this may be a read error. The same CDR3 is also encoded by other DNA sequences in this sample. This chain joins TRBV7-9 and TRBJ2-7, with no clear D. CDR3 size: 16 residues. The germline CDR1 and CDR2 sequences are SEHNR and FQNEAQ (reference sequence). The CDR3: CASSLVGKLVGGEQYF. Here the CDR3 DNA reads TGTGCCAGCAGCTTAGTAGGAAAACTGGTGGGCGGTGAGCAGTACTTT.

Notes on this clone: A much larger clone differs by one base, so this may be a read error. In this CDR3 the conserved last residue, phenylalanine or tryptophan, is missing, so a read error is likely. The V gene is TRBV2, the J gene TRBJ1-1, with 9 bases lining up with TRBD1. The CDR3 is 15 amino acids. J gave up 7 bases and V 0 bases, and 6 bases lay outside the gene matches. CDR1 and CDR2 (germline): SNHLY, FYNNEI. The CDR3 nucleotides are TGTGCCAGCAGTGAAGCGGACAGGGGCAACTTTGAAGCTTTCTCT. Translating gives CASSEADRGNFEAFS.